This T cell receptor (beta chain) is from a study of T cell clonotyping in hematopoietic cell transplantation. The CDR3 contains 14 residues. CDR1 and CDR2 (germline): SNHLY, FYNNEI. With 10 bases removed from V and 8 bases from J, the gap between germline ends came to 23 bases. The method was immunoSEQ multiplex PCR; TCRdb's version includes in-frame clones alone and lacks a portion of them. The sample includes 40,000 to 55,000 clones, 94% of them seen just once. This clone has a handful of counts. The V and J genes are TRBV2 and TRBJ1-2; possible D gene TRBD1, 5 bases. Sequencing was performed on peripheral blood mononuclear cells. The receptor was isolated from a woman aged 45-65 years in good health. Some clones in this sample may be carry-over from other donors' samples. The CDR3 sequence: CATSRDGSLIGYTF. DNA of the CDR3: TGTGCCACCTCCCGGGACGGTTCCCTTATCGGCTACACCTTC. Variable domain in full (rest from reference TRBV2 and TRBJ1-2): EPEVTQTPSHQVTQMGQEVILRCVPISNHLYFYWYRQILGQKVEFLVSFYNNEISEKSEIFDDQFSVERPDGSNFTLKIRSTKLEDSAMYFCATSRDGSLIGYTFGSGTRLTVV.